These T cell receptor beta chains were read from a single sample in a study of read filtering for tumor transcriptome and immune sequencing. TCRdb itself ran the reads through MiXCR, one entry per CDR3 protein. The sample consists of about 86,000 distinct CDR3 sequences, roughly 12% of them appearing once. Source material: a population of CD138-negative cells sorted from bone marrow. The receptor source for this set is a donor aged 40 or older with multiple myeloma. CDR3s include the opening cysteine and the closing phenylalanine or tryptophan. D genes are given only for firm matches. Part of the rows lack a size; the others show once, few, many or a class for expanded clones.

J	size	D	V	length	CDR3	DNA
TRBJ2-1	many	-	TRBV7-9	11	CASSPDDEQFF	TGTGCCAGCAGTCCAGATGATGAGCAGTTCTTC
TRBJ2-1	many	-	TRBV7-2	13	CASSLLTYNEQFF	TGTGCCAGCAGCTTACTAACTTACAATGAGCAGTTCTTC
TRBJ1-5	many	-	TRBV24-1	16	CATSARRSSSNQPQHF	TGTGCCACCAGTGCCCGAAGATCGAGTAGCAATCAGCCCCAGCATTTT
TRBJ2-2	many	TRBD1	TRBV12-3/TRBV12-4	15	CASRPGTGSTGELFF	TGTGCCAGCAGACCCGGGACAGGATCCACCGGGGAGCTGTTTTTT
TRBJ2-3	many	TRBD2	TRBV29-1	14	CSVDGGSGTDTQYF	TGCAGCGTTGATGGCGGGAGTGGCACAGATACGCAGTATTTT
TRBJ1-2	many	-	TRBV20-1	12	CSAPHPGHGYTF	TGCAGTGCCCCCCACCCCGGTCATGGCTACACCTTC
TRBJ1-1	-	-	TRBV29-1	15	CSAEAADNMNTEAFF	TGCAGCGCTGAAGCGGCCGACAATATGAACACTGAAGCTTTCTTT
TRBJ2-7	many	-	TRBV5-1	17	CASSPASDGLSSYEQYF	TGCGCCAGCAGTCCCGCCTCGGACGGATTGAGCTCCTACGAGCAGTACTTC
TRBJ1-5	many	-	TRBV21-1	15	CASSNGSASPQPQHF	TGTGCCAGCAGCAACGGTTCTGCAAGCCCTCAGCCCCAGCATTTT
TRBJ1-2	many	TRBD1	TRBV3-1	15	CASSPWDRGLYGYTF	TGTGCCAGCAGCCCCTGGGACAGGGGTTTATATGGCTACACCTTC
TRBJ1-4	-	TRBD1	TRBV6-5	16	CASSRSQGASNEKLFF	TGTGCCAGCAGTCGCTCCCAGGGGGCAAGTAATGAAAAACTGTTTTTC
TRBJ2-1	-	-	TRBV29-1	14	CSVDLAELNNEQFF	TGCAGCGTTGACCTGGCGGAACTAAACAATGAGCAGTTCTTC
TRBJ1-2	few	TRBD1	TRBV7-2	17	CASSLAKDRAFNYGYTF	TGTGCCAGCAGCTTAGCTAAGGACAGGGCCTTTAACTATGGCTACACCTTC
TRBJ1-2	many	-	TRBV28	13	CASSSGRIYGYTF	TGTGCCAGCAGTTCGGGACGTATCTATGGCTACACCTTC
TRBJ2-2	many	TRBD2	TRBV20-1	15	CSAQGASGNPGELFF	TGCAGTGCCCAAGGGGCCAGCGGGAACCCAGGGGAGCTGTTTTTT
TRBJ2-3	few	TRBD2	TRBV4-1	16	CASSRTGLGAADTQYF	TGCGCCAGCAGCCGCACCGGACTAGGGGCGGCAGATACGCAGTATTTT
TRBJ2-6	many	-	TRBV7-2	18	CASSLARGAGTGANVLTF	TGTGCCAGCAGCTTAGCGCGGGGCGCGGGCACTGGGGCCAACGTCCTGACTTTC
TRBJ2-2	many	TRBD2	TRBV29-1	15	CSASTSGLDAGELFF	TGCAGCGCATCTACTAGCGGGTTAGATGCCGGGGAGCTGTTTTTT
TRBJ1-2	many	TRBD1	TRBV6-6	13	CASSQGQGAGYTF	TGTGCCAGCAGTCAGGGACAGGGGGCCGGCTACACCTTC
TRBJ2-1	-	TRBD2	TRBV11-3	14	CASSSPLLANEQFF	TGTGCCAGCAGCTCGCCTCTACTAGCGAATGAGCAGTTCTTC
TRBJ2-3	many	TRBD2	TRBV2	17	CASGGTSGRESTDTQYF	TGTGCCAGCGGCGGGACTAGCGGGAGGGAAAGCACAGATACGCAGTATTTT
TRBJ1-2	many	TRBD1	TRBV30	13	CAWNWQGASGYTF	TGTGCCTGGAATTGGCAGGGGGCTTCTGGCTACACCTTC
TRBJ2-3	many	TRBD2	TRBV2	14	CASLAGRSTDTQYF	TGTGCCAGCCTAGCGGGACGTAGCACAGATACGCAGTATTTT
TRBJ1-1	many	TRBD1	TRBV7-9	14	CASSLVQGNPEAFF	TGTGCCAGCAGCTTAGTACAGGGGAACCCTGAAGCTTTCTTT
TRBJ2-7	many	-	TRBV28	14	CASSLGLLSYEQYF	TGTGCCAGCAGTTTAGGACTTCTCTCCTACGAGCAGTACTTC
TRBJ1-6	many	-	TRBV7-9	14	CASSLAGEHSPLHF	TGTGCCAGCAGCTTAGCCGGGGAGCACTCACCCCTCCACTTT